The next 18 T cell receptor beta chains were all read from a single sample in a study of T cell responses to AZD1222 COVID-19 vaccine. Sequenced by immunoSEQ multiplex PCR; TCRdb stores in-frame clones only, minus some. The data hold 100,000 to 140,000 clones, with 92% observed a single time. The source material was peripheral blood, sampled 28 days after the second AZD1222 dose. The receptors shown here come from an adult who received the AZD1222 COVID-19 vaccine.

The rearrangement links TRBV6-6 to TRBJ2-2; 8 bases are shared with TRBD2. V lost 11 bases, J lost 3 bases, and 8 bases stayed unmatched. Germline V CDR1 and CDR2: MNHNY, SVGAGI (reference sequence). The CDR3 runs 14 residues. The CDR3 DNA follows: TGTGCCGGCCAGCGGGGGTGGGACACCGGGGAGCTGTTTTTT. Its protein product is CAGQRGWDTGELFF.

The sample holds one count of this clone. The rearrangement uses TRBV5-1 and TRBJ1-2; a weak D match, TRBD1 (5 bases). The CDR3 spans 14 residues. The V gene's germline CDR1 is SGHRS and CDR2 YFSETQ. V was trimmed by 2 bases and J by 4 bases, leaving 12 bases between them. The CDR3 bases are TGCGCCAGCAGCTTAGACGACAGCACCTATGGCTACACCTTC. As protein: CASSLDDSTYGYTF.

The chain couples TRBV14 to TRBJ1-6; 9 bases fit TRBD1. CDR1 is SGHDN, CDR2 FVKESK, per germline. With 4 bases clipped from V and 7 bases from J, the junction kept 8 bases outside the gene matches. The CDR3 runs to 16 residues. As DNA, the CDR3 is TGTGCCAGCAGCCGAAATTGGGGGACAGGGAATTCACCCCTCCACTTT. Translating gives CASSRNWGTGNSPLHF.

This clone was recorded only once. V is TRBV2 and J is TRBJ2-5; D unresolved. This CDR3 spans 12 amino acids. V was cut by 7 bases and J by 5 bases, with 11 bases left in between. Germline V CDR1 and CDR2: SNHLY, FYNNEI. This CDR3 is CASKIPAETQYF. CDR3 in DNA: TGTGCCAGCAAAATTCCCGCGGAGACCCAGTACTTC.

This chain connects TRBV28 to TRBJ1-2, with 7 bases that match TRBD1. Unmatched junction bases numbered 4, after V lost 6 bases and J lost 0 bases. The CDR3 has 14 residues. Germline CDR1 MDHEN, CDR2 SYDVKM. CDR3 loop: CASSRDSSNYGYTF. The CDR3 DNA sequence: TGTGCCAGCAGCCGGGACAGTTCTAACTATGGCTACACCTTC.

The J gene is TRBJ2-5, the V gene TRBV2; 10 bases map to TRBD2. The V gene end was trimmed by 4 bases and the J gene end by 5 bases; junction bases not matched to a gene: 7. The CDR3 length is 15 residues. Germline V gene sequence: CDR1 SNHLY, CDR2 FYNNEI. Here the CDR3 DNA reads TGTGCCAGCAGTGCGGCTAGCGGGAGCTTCGAGACCCAGTACTTC. This encodes CASSAASGSFETQYF.

The chain employs TRBV28 and TRBJ2-1; 9 bases fit TRBD2. V shed 4 bases, J shed 7 bases, and the junction held 2 bases outside the gene matches. The V gene's germline CDR1 is MDHEN and CDR2 SYDVKM. The CDR3 is made up of 13 amino acids. The CDR3 spells CASSSGLANEQFF. The CDR3 DNA follows: TGTGCCAGCAGTTCCGGACTAGCGAATGAGCAGTTCTTC.

The V call is TRBV6-5, the J call TRBJ2-1; a weak D match, TRBD1 (5 bases). V shed 10 bases and J shed 5 bases, with 21 bases lying between them. The CDR3 consists of 15 residues. The germline V gene encodes CDR1 MNHEY and CDR2 SVGAGI. The CDR3 nucleotides read TGTGCCACCGCTGAAATGACAGCAATTAACAATGAGCAGTTCTTC. Its protein is CATAEMTAINNEQFF.

This rearrangement joins TRBV2 to TRBJ1-6, with TRBD1 as a possible D gene (5 bases). V was cut by 6 bases and J by 3 bases, with 15 bases left in between. The CDR3 length is 16 residues. Germline-derived CDR1 and CDR2 are SNHLY and FYNNEI. The DNA of the CDR3 is TGTGCCAGCAGAATTAGCAGGGCTATCTATAATTCACCCCTCCACTTT. Its protein product is CASRISRAIYNSPLHF. Complete variable domain (other parts from reference TRBV2 and TRBJ1-6): EPEVTQTPSHQVTQMGQEVILRCVPISNHLYFYWYRQILGQKVEFLVSFYNNEISEKSEIFDDQFSVERPDGSNFTLKIRSTKLEDSAMYFCASRISRAIYNSPLHFGNGTRLTVT.

The V gene is TRBV5-5, the J gene TRBJ2-2, with 13 nucleotides matching TRBD2. After removal of 4 bases from V and 8 bases from J, the junction contained 5 bases not matched to a gene. Germline lookup yields CDR1 SGHKS and CDR2 YYEKEE (reference sequence). CDR3 length equals 15 residues. The chain's CDR3 is CASSRTSGGGGELFF. In DNA, the CDR3 is TGTGCCAGCAGCCGGACTAGCGGGGGAGGTGGGGAGCTGTTTTTT.

V gene TRBV4-3 combines with J gene TRBJ2-7; 9 bases are a match to TRBD1. There are 15 residues in the CDR3. Trimming cost V 3 bases and J 2 bases; bases outside gene matches: 5. The V gene's germline CDR1 is LGHNA and CDR2 YSLEER. CDR3 sequence reads: CASSQSWTGAYEQYF. The CDR3 DNA reads TGCGCCAGCAGCCAGTCGTGGACAGGGGCCTACGAGCAGTACTTC.

This clone was seen a few times. In nucleotides, the CDR3 is TGCGCCAGCAGCCAGGCCCTGCGGGGGTTATCTGGGCAGTACTTC. It is translated as CASSQALRGLSGQYF. This rearrangement joins TRBV4-1 to TRBJ2-7; the match to TRBD2 covers 7 bases. V was pared by 3 bases and J by 9 bases, with 14 bases of the junction left unmatched. This CDR3 spans 15 amino acids. Germline-derived CDR1 and CDR2 are MGHRA and YSYEKL.

This chain links TRBV19 with TRBJ2-7, with 8 bases lining up with TRBD2. This CDR3 spans 14 amino acids. CDR1 and CDR2 from the germline V gene are LNHDA and SQIVND (reference sequence). With V trimmed by 7 bases and J by 6 bases, 11 bases remained unmatched. The CDR3 reads CASMSGGAPGEQYF. The CDR3 region has the DNA TGTGCCAGTATGTCGGGGGGGGCCCCGGGCGAGCAGTACTTC.

The chain employs TRBV12-3 or TRBV12-4 and TRBJ1-4, with TRBD1 as a possible D gene (6 bases). This CDR3 is 13 amino acids long. V was clipped by 5 bases and J by 7 bases, with 11 bases between them. This CDR3 reads CASSTRGSEKLFF. CDR3 sequence (DNA): TGTGCCAGCAGTACCAGGGGTAGTGAAAAACTGTTTTTT.

The gene calls are TRBV7-7 and TRBJ2-1; D could derive from TRBD1 or TRBD2 (5 bases each). Trimming took off 2 bases at V and 3 bases at J, with 20 bases between the two ends. Germline lookup yields CDR1 SSHAT and CDR2 FNYEAQ (reference sequence). The CDR3 spans 18 residues. The DNA for the CDR3 is TGTGCCAGCAGCTTATACGTTGGGACGGGAAAAAACTACAATGAGCAGTTCTTC. This sequence encodes CASSLYVGTGKNYNEQFF.

This chain connects TRBV3-1 (or the pseudogene TRBV3-2) to TRBJ2-5, with D perhaps given as TRBD1 or TRBD2 (5 bases each). The CDR3 is 15 amino acids. The ends were cut back, 5 bases at V and 5 bases at J, with 18 bases in the middle. CDR1 is LGHDT, CDR2 YNNKEL, per germline (reference sequence). The DNA for the CDR3 is TGTGCCAGCAGCAAAGCCGGGACCCAGCGGGAGACCCAGTACTTC. The encoded protein is CASSKAGTQRETQYF.

The rearrangement joins TRBV3-1 (or the pseudogene TRBV3-2) to TRBJ2-5, with no clear D. Trimming stripped 1 base from V and 2 bases from J, with 11 bases between. The CDR3 has 15 residues. Germline loops: CDR1 LGHDT, CDR2 YNNKEL (reference sequence). The CDR3 reads CASSQGRIAQETQYF. Here the CDR3 DNA reads TGTGCCAGCAGCCAAGGAAGGATAGCTCAAGAGACCCAGTACTTC.

In this sample, this clone turned up once. The J gene is TRBJ1-6, the V gene TRBV19; a weak D match, TRBD1 (5 bases). CDR3 length equals 13 residues. Trimming left V 9 bases short and J 5 bases short, with 11 bases between. Germline V gives CDR1 LNHDA, CDR2 SQIVND (reference sequence). The CDR3 reads CASLGTDNSPLHF. In DNA, the CDR3 is TGTGCCAGCCTCGGGACGGATAATTCACCCCTCCACTTT. Full variable domain (outside the CDR3, taken from reference TRBV19 and TRBJ1-6): DGGITQSPKYLFRKEGQNVTLSCEQNLNHDAMYWYRQDPGQGLRLIYYSQIVNDFQKGDIAEGYSVSREKKESFPLTVTSAQKNPTAFYLCASLGTDNSPLHFGNGTRLTVT.